This T cell receptor (beta chain) appears in the sequencing data of a study of T cell responses to AZD1222 COVID-19 vaccine listed by TCRdb under 2021. With regard to the full study: AZD1222 recipients given second doses at about 4 weeks or at about 12 weeks were pooled, since spike-specific TCR depth and breadth were not found to differ between the two schedules. Trial participants were enrolled by age into 18-55, 56-69 and 70-plus year subgroups, with around 150, 28 and 57 TCR-sequenced participants respectively. A total of approximately 240 trial participants underwent TCR sequencing, of whom approximately 200 had received two doses of AZD1222 and some 25 had received two doses of the MenACWY control vaccine.

Trimming at the junction amounts to 3 bases on V and 2 bases on J, and the germline ends lie 5 bases apart. The CDR3 covers 13 residues, taking in both the cysteine and the phenylalanine. The sequence is cut down to CDR3 DNA, 39 bases in frame from base 1. The germline V gene (reference sequence) yields SEHNR for CDR1 and FQNEAQ for CDR2. The sample's time point label is to be understood as: baseline before first vaccination. Vaccinee samples came from UK trials COV001 and COV002, including a single-blind randomized controlled phase 2/3 trial of AZD1222 (ChAdOx1 nCoV-19) in healthy adults. For TCRbeta chain sequencing, PBMC samples from trial participants were taken at day 0 and at day 28 after the second dose. The CDR3 regions of human TCRbeta chains were analyzed by immunosequencing. The paper's processing steps were these. TCRs in the repertoires were compared against a reference library of SARS-CoV-2-specific TCRs that had been generated with the MIRA antigen-specificity platform. Breadth was defined as the fraction of unique TCRs that were SARS-CoV-2-associated. Depth was defined as the fraction of total T cells that were SARS-CoV-2-associated. Using the MIRA data, each spike-specific TCR was assigned both to the spike region to which the TCR was reactive and to a CD4 or CD8 class. Log10-transformed breadth and depth values were compared by one-way ANOVA with Sidak's multiple comparisons tests. TCRdb took over this immuneACCESS table, retaining in-frame rearrangements with V and J assigned. Such tables are incomplete; in checked studies, under half of the missing clones stem from an unresolved V gene, and the remainder is unexplained. From that table come the V and J calls and clone size; the DNA was used to work out D and trimming. Present in this sample are about 150,000 clones, just over 90% of which were seen just once. The ten largest clones add up to over 1.2% of the sample.

General study outcomes and caveats: Spike-specific TCR breadth and depth rose significantly after two AZD1222 doses compared with day 0 and with MenACWY recipients. Conclusions about previously exposed vaccinees are limited, since just five to seven AZD1222 recipients were seropositive for SARS-CoV-2 at baseline. Nearly half of unique spike-specific TCRs reportedly recognized epitopes outside regions mutated in the B.1.351 and B.1.1.7 variants. Because no day 14 peak-response samples were available, the repertoires could be characterized only after the peak T cell response. In the small 56-69-year group, the increase in depth fell short of significance, most likely because of low power. CD4 TCRs associated with the vaccine covered the entire spike protein, and the dominant responses were in regions 160-218 and 743-854. Participants were mostly white British and included more females than males, and it was suggested by the authors that clonal diversity may have been underestimated.

About this clone: The antigen it recognizes is unknown. One base away there is no much larger clone; base qualities are not given.

Sequenced material: peripheral blood, taken on day 0 of AZD1222 vaccination. The chain is assembled from TRBV7-9 and TRBJ1-3; confidence is insufficient to name the D gene. The sequence derives from an adult in good health. The encoded CDR3 is CASSFRTGNTIYF. At the DNA level, the sequence is TGTGCCAGCAGCTTTAGAACTGGAAACACCATATATTTT.